A single sample is the source of the 13 T cell receptor beta chains below, sequenced in a study of CD8+ T cells in alopecia areata. Investigators isolated RNA and reverse transcribed it into cDNA to act as the sequencing template. Method: immunoSEQ multiplex PCR; TCRdb's copy keeps in-frame clones and lacks some. Of over 200,000 clones in the sample, 55% to 70% were seen once. Treatment reported: oral pan-JAK inhibitor, 5-10 mg twice daily. This specimen consisted of CD4+ T cells sorted from blood, obtained at week 4, from a patient treated with tofacitinib. The receptors originated from a human donor with alopecia areata.

The chain combines TRBV29-1 with TRBJ2-2; D remains unclear. Germline assignment: CDR1 SQVTM and CDR2 ANQGSEA. The CDR3 totals 12 residues. The V and J ends lost 5 bases and 6 bases respectively, with 10 bases between them. The CDR3 sequence: CSVHGSAGELFF. CDR3 in DNA: TGCAGCGTTCACGGGTCGGCCGGGGAGCTGTTTTTT.

This clone was counted only a few times. Other DNA variants within this sample encode the same CDR3. The gene calls are TRBV29-1 and TRBJ2-5, with 8 bases identical to TRBD1. This CDR3 has 11 amino acids. The J segment lost 4 bases and the V segment lost 6 bases, leaving 1 base of the junction unmatched. Germline V gives CDR1 SQVTM, CDR2 ANQGSEA. This chain's CDR3 is CSVTGGETQYF. The CDR3 nucleotides read TGCAGCGTAACAGGGGGAGAGACCCAGTACTTC.

This clone turned up a few times. This sequence joins TRBV18 and TRBJ1-2; D is possibly TRBD1 (6 bases). The CDR3 extends over 15 amino acids. Trimming shortened V by 3 bases and J by 7 bases, and 18 bases separated the two germline ends. Germline loops: CDR1 KGHSH, CDR2 LQKENI. The DNA of the CDR3 is TGTGCCAGCTCACCGACACTACAGGGACTGTTTGGCTACACCTTC. It translates to CASSPTLQGLFGYTF.

The chain combines TRBV7-2 with TRBJ1-3; D remains unclear. Germline lookup yields CDR1 SGHTA and CDR2 FQGNSA. The V gene lost 5 bases and the J gene lost 2 bases, with 13 bases spanning the gap. The CDR3 runs 15 residues. CDR3 sequence: CASSRGSGAGNTIYF. CDR3 nucleotides: TGTGCCAGCAGCCGTGGGAGTGGAGCTGGAAACACCATATATTTT.

This clone was observed a few times. CDR3 sequence: CASSPWTDGLRKLFF. CDR3 bases: TGTGCCAGCAGCCCCTGGACAGATGGATTGCGTAAACTGTTTTTT. The V call is TRBV6-5, the J call TRBJ1-4, with D perhaps matching TRBD1 (6 bases). The CDR3 totals 15 residues. V lost 6 bases and J 11 bases, leaving 22 bases between the germline ends. Per germline, CDR1 MNHEY and CDR2 SVGAGI.

The J gene is TRBJ2-2, the V gene TRBV5-4, with D hard to call. V dropped 5 bases and J dropped 1 base, with 6 bases sitting between them. Per the germline V gene, CDR1 is SGHNT and CDR2 is YYREEE (reference sequence). The CDR3 runs to 13 residues. CDR3 loop: CASRVGNTGELFF. DNA for the CDR3: TGTGCCAGCAGGGTCGGGAACACCGGGGAGCTGTTTTTT. Using reference TRBV5-4 and TRBJ2-2 for the parts outside the CDR3, the full variable domain is ETGVTQSPTHLIKTRGQQVTLRCSSQSGHNTVSWYQQALGQGPQFIFQYYREEENGRGNFPPRFSGLQFPNYSSELNVNALELDDSALYLCASRVGNTGELFFGEGSRLTVL.

This chain joins TRBV18 and TRBJ1-3; TRBD1 might be the D (6 bases). CDR1 is KGHSH, CDR2 LQKENI, per germline. V lost 6 bases and J 6 bases, leaving 21 bases between the germline ends. The CDR3 consists of 16 residues. CDR3 sequence: CASSRFRTDVENTIYF. CDR3 nucleotides: TGTGCCAGCTCGCGCTTCCGGACAGACGTGGAAAACACCATATATTTT.

This clone was detected a few times. The V call is TRBV27, the J call TRBJ2-2; no firm D call. Germline values: CDR1 MNHEY, CDR2 SMNVEV (reference sequence). V was trimmed by 4 bases and J by 5 bases, leaving 11 bases between them. The length of the CDR3 is 14 residues. CDR3 residues: CASSWVLGTGELFF. CDR3 sequence (DNA): TGTGCCAGCAGTTGGGTCCTGGGGACCGGGGAGCTGTTTTTT.

The chain recombines TRBV11-2 with TRBJ2-5, with D unresolved. The germline V and J ends were trimmed by 1 base and 5 bases, with 8 bases remaining between them. The CDR3 length is 13 residues. CDR1 is SGHAT, CDR2 FQNNGV, per germline. The CDR3 sequence: CASSLGTVETQYF. The CDR3 DNA sequence: TGTGCCAGCAGCTTAGGCACGGTCGAGACCCAGTACTTC.

V and J are TRBV30 and TRBJ1-3; 7 nucleotides match TRBD1. V lost 0 bases to trimming and J lost 11 bases; unmatched junction nucleotides: 13. Germline CDR1 is GTSNPN and CDR2 is SVGIG (reference sequence). This CDR3 spans 15 amino acids. CDR3 loop: CAWSVRGDRGTPIYF. DNA of the CDR3: TGTGCCTGGAGTGTACGGGGGGACAGAGGAACCCCCATATATTTT.

The chain couples TRBV13 to TRBJ1-5, with 7 bases matching TRBD1. The V and J ends lost 5 bases and 3 bases, in that order; junction bases with no gene match: 4. The CDR3 loop spans 14 amino acids. CDR1 and CDR2 (germline): PRHDT, FYEKMQ (reference sequence). The CDR3 DNA is TGTGCCAGCAGCCGTGGACAGGTCAATCAGCCCCAGCATTTT. This codes for CASSRGQVNQPQHF. Full variable domain (remainder filled in from reference TRBV13 and TRBJ1-5): AAGVIQSPRHLIKEKRETATLKCYPIPRHDTVYWYQQGPGQDPQFLISFYEKMQSDKGSIPDRFSAQQFSDYHSELNMSSLELGDSALYFCASSRGQVNQPQHFGDGTRLSIL.

The chain recombines TRBV6-5 with TRBJ2-3; D is unclear. Trimming took off 5 bases at V and 7 bases at J, with 10 bases between the two ends. Per the germline V gene, CDR1 is MNHEY and CDR2 is SVGAGI. This CDR3 contains 12 residues. The CDR3 DNA reads as TGTGCCAGCAGTACTCCTAAGAATACGCAGTATTTT. Residues: CASSTPKNTQYF.

This clone appeared once. The chain employs TRBV7-9 and TRBJ2-5; D tentatively fits TRBD1 or TRBD2 (6 bases each). V shed 4 bases and J shed 4 bases, with 19 bases lying between them. In germline, CDR1 is SEHNR, CDR2 FQNEAQ (reference sequence). This CDR3 has 16 residues. The CDR3 sequence: CASSSVWRGARETQYF. Here the CDR3 DNA reads TGTGCCAGCAGCTCCGTTTGGAGGGGGGCAAGAGAGACCCAGTACTTC.